Listed below are T cell receptor beta chains from one sample, sequenced in a study of T cells in Graves' hyperthyroidism and ophthalmopathy. Each CDR3 protein gets one entry after TCRdb re-called the multiplex PCR reads with MiXCR. The sample holds 250,000 or so distinct CDR3 sequences; roughly 15% are singletons and the top ten take 30%. Sequenced: blood. The source of these receptors is a woman in her fifties or sixties with Graves' hyperthyroidism that later progressed to Graves' ophthalmopathy. Both conserved end residues are part of each CDR3. Fields, in order: CDR3 length, D gene, clone size, J gene, V gene, CDR3 DNA, CDR3 protein. The D gene is left open where the match is weak. Expanded clones are given a class, and other clones once, few, many or no size at all.

>14|TRBD1|many|TRBJ1-6|TRBV28
TGTGCCAGCAGTAGGGGACAGGGCAATTCACCCCTCCACTTT
CASSRGQGNSPLHF
>11|-|many|TRBJ2-7|TRBV11-2
TGTGCCAGCAGCTCCCCATTTGAGCAGTACTTC
CASSSPFEQYF
>15|-|-|TRBJ1-6|TRBV7-3
TGTGCCAGCAGCTTAGATAGGCCGGGGAATTCACCCCTCCACTTT
CASSLDRPGNSPLHF
>15|-|many|TRBJ2-1|TRBV7-9
TGTGCCAGCAGCTCCCGTATTGGGGCCCACAATGAGCAGTTCTTC
CASSSRIGAHNEQFF
>15|TRBD2|many|TRBJ2-7|TRBV3-1
TGTGCCAGCAGCCAAGATCGGCGTGGGGGGGTCGAGCAGTACTTC
CASSQDRRGGVEQYF
>19|TRBD2|many|TRBJ2-3|TRBV27
TGTGCCAGCAGCGGGACTAGCGGGCGTTACTCTACTAGCACAGATACGCAGTATTTT
CASSGTSGRYSTSTDTQYF
>13|-|many|TRBJ2-1|TRBV20-1
TGCAGTGCTAATCCAGGCTCGTACAATGAGCAGTTCTTC
CSANPGSYNEQFF
>15|TRBD1|-|TRBJ2-2|TRBV20-1
TGCAGTGCTAGAGACAGGGACAGTTCAGCGGGGGAGCTGTTTTTT
CSARDRDSSAGELFF
>11|TRBD2|medium-sized|TRBJ2-1|TRBV7-7
TGTGCTAGCGGGTCCGGGAATGAGCAGTTCTTC
CASGSGNEQFF
>15|-|few|TRBJ1-2|TRBV4-1
TGCGCCAGCAGCCTTCTCCCCCGGGGGAGCGATGGCTACACCTTC
CASSLLPRGSDGYTF
>13|-|-|TRBJ1-3|TRBV19
TGTGCCACCCAGAGGCGGGATGGAAACACCATATATTTT
CATQRRDGNTIYF
>13|-|many|TRBJ2-3|TRBV29-1
TGCAGCGTTGATGTCCCCGCCGGTGATACGCAGTATTTT
CSVDVPAGDTQYF
>17|-|medium-sized|TRBJ2-3|TRBV28
TGTGCCAGCAGTTTATCGTCCGGGACTCGGGTTTCCGATACGCAGTATTTT
CASSLSSGTRVSDTQYF
>14|TRBD1|many|TRBJ2-3|TRBV20-1
TGCAGTGCACCGACCGGACAGGGCCCAGATACGCAGTATTTT
CSAPTGQGPDTQYF
>16|TRBD1|many|TRBJ1-5|TRBV3-1
TGTGCCAGCAGCCCGGGACAGGGGGGGAGTAATCAGCCCCAGCATTTT
CASSPGQGGSNQPQHF
>14|-|many|TRBJ2-1|TRBV28
TGTGCCAGCGAATCATCCATGGCCTACAATGAGCAGTTCTTC
CASESSMAYNEQFF
>11|-|-|TRBJ2-5|TRBV10-3
TGTGCCATCAGTGATAATAGTCACCAGTACTTC
CAISDNSHQYF
>15|TRBD2|many|TRBJ2-1|TRBV11-2
TGTGCCAGCAGCTTAGCACTGCGGGAGGGCAATGAGCAGTTCTTC
CASSLALREGNEQFF
>14|TRBD2|many|TRBJ2-7|TRBV28
TGTGCCAGCAGTTCTCGCGGACTAGCAGACGAGCAGTACTTC
CASSSRGLADEQYF
>12|TRBD2|many|TRBJ2-5|TRBV28
TGTGCCAGCAACATAGGGGCTAGCGGGAGGTACTTC
CASNIGASGRYF
>14|-|many|TRBJ2-5|TRBV7-9
TGTGCCAGCAGCTTACATACAGGGCAAGAGACCCAGTACTTC
CASSLHTGQETQYF
>12|TRBD1|-|TRBJ1-6|TRBV27
TGTGCCAGCTGGACAGGGGTGTCACCCCTCTACTTT
CASWTGVSPLYF
>15|TRBD2|many|TRBJ2-7|TRBV6-1
TGTGCCAGCAGTGAACATAGCGGGAGGAGAAACGAGCAGTACTTC
CASSEHSGRRNEQYF
>15|-|many|TRBJ2-7|TRBV7-9
TGTGCCAGCAAACAACACGAGGGGAACGTACTCGAGCAGTACTTC
CASKQHEGNVLEQYF
>13|-|many|TRBJ2-3|TRBV27
TGTGCCAGCACTGGTCCTTCCACAGATACGCAGTATTTT
CASTGPSTDTQYF
>12|-|few|TRBJ2-1|TRBV7-6
TGTGCCAGCAGCTTGATCGGGAATGAGCAGTTCTTC
CASSLIGNEQFF
>14|-|many|TRBJ1-1|TRBV6-2/TRBV6-3
TGTGCCAGCATTCCCCAGGGGCCACGCACTGAAGCTTTCTTT
CASIPQGPRTEAFF
>15|-|few|TRBJ2-1|TRBV9
TGTGCCAGCAGCGGGATTCGGACCCAGGGCGGTGAGCAGTTCTTC
CASSGIRTQGGEQFF
>14|-|many|TRBJ1-6|TRBV27
TGTGCCAGCAGTTTAGGGGTCCTAAATTCACCCCTCCACTTT
CASSLGVLNSPLHF
>16|-|few|TRBJ1-5|TRBV2
TGTGCCAGCAACCTTCGACGGAGCGATAGCAATCAGCCCCAGCATTTT
CASNLRRSDSNQPQHF
>15|TRBD1|many|TRBJ1-2|TRBV28
TGTGCCAGCAGAACACCGGGACAGGGGGCGGATGGCTACACCTTC
CASRTPGQGADGYTF
>12|-|many|TRBJ2-7|TRBV3-1
TGTGCCAGCAGCCAAACCCTCTACGAGCAGTACTTC
CASSQTLYEQYF
>15|-|many|TRBJ2-5|TRBV5-1
TGCGCCAGCAGCCCCAGTCCGGGGGAGGAAGAGACCCAGTACTTC
CASSPSPGEEETQYF
>12|-|many|TRBJ1-2|TRBV5-1
TGTGCCAGCAGTTTAGCGGGGGACGGCTACACCTTC
CASSLAGDGYTF
>11|-|many|TRBJ2-7|TRBV20-1
TGCAGTGCGCCCAACAGCTACGAGCAGTACTTC
CSAPNSYEQYF
>12|TRBD1|-|TRBJ1-5|TRBV20-1
TGCAGTGCTGGACAGGCCTATCAGCCCCAGCATTTT
CSAGQAYQPQHF
>13|TRBD1|many|TRBJ2-7|TRBV30
TGTGCCTCCAGGGACAGGGGTCCCCACGAGCAGTACTTC
CASRDRGPHEQYF
>12|-|many|TRBJ1-2|TRBV28
TGTGCCAGCACTACGGACAGCTTGGGCTACACCTTC
CASTTDSLGYTF
>17|TRBD1|many|TRBJ2-1|TRBV10-3
TGTGCCATCAGTGACCCAGGGGGCCAGAGCTCCTACAATGAGCAGTTCTTC
CAISDPGGQSSYNEQFF
>13|TRBD1|-|TRBJ1-6|TRBV18
TGTGCCAGCTCCCGGGACAGGGAGGCACCCCTCCACTTT
CASSRDREAPLHF
>16|TRBD1|many|TRBJ1-1|TRBV6-6
TGTGCCAGCAGTTACGGGACAGGGGGCAGAAGCGCTGAAGCTTTCTTT
CASSYGTGGRSAEAFF
>13|-|many|TRBJ2-5|TRBV11-2
TGTGCCAGCAGCTTAGTGCGAGGGGAGACCCAGTACTTC
CASSLVRGETQYF
>13|-|few|TRBJ2-3|TRBV6-1
TGTGCCAGCAGTAAGTTTATCACAGATACGCAGTATTTT
CASSKFITDTQYF
>15|TRBD2|many|TRBJ2-4|TRBV7-2
TGTGCCAGCACCGATAATAGCGGGGGGGCCAACATTCAGTACTTC
CASTDNSGGANIQYF
>12|-|many|TRBJ2-7|TRBV2
TGTGCCAGCAGTGAAAGGGACTACGAGCAGTACTTC
CASSERDYEQYF
>16|-|-|TRBJ2-5|TRBV9
TGTGCCAGCAGCGTAGGAGCTAGCGAGGGTGGAGAGACCCAGTACTTC
CASSVGASEGGETQYF
>14|TRBD1|many|TRBJ1-1|TRBV6-1
TGTGCCAGCAGCCCCGGGACAGGCAAAACTGAAGCTTTCTTT
CASSPGTGKTEAFF
>18|TRBD2|-|TRBJ2-6|TRBV7-9
TGTGCCAGCAGCTCACCCCGGACCGTCGGGGGGGGGGCCAACGTCCTGACTTTC
CASSSPRTVGGGANVLTF